The 8 T cell receptor beta chains given below trace back to one sample, sequenced in a study of cytomegalovirus exposure and HLA in healthy donors. The primer mix had 60 Vbeta and 13 Jbeta primers. Repertoires were generated with immunoSEQ multiplex PCR, while TCRdb's copy carries only in-frame clones and drops some. This sample's table has over 100,000 clones. The sample taken for sequencing was PBMCs. The receptors stem from a woman aged 40 to 49 in good health and CMV-seropositive.

The chain is built from TRBV6-6 and TRBJ1-1, with TRBD1 matching over 10 bases. This CDR3 is built from 15 residues. V shed 2 bases and J 4 bases; nucleotides not matched to a gene: 4. Germline lookup yields CDR1 MNHNY and CDR2 SVGAGI (reference sequence). CDR3 amino acids: CASSYQTGGPTEAFF. The CDR3 nucleotides read TGTGCCAGCAGTTACCAGACAGGGGGCCCCACTGAAGCTTTCTTT.

V gene TRBV5-1 combines with J gene TRBJ1-3; 11 bases match TRBD1. V shed 7 bases and J 4 bases; nucleotides not matched to a gene: 1. In germline, CDR1 is SGHRS, CDR2 YFSETQ. The CDR3 runs 13 residues. CDR3 protein: CASGTGGGNTIYF. The DNA for the CDR3 is TGCGCCAGCGGGACAGGGGGAGGAAACACCATATATTTT.

The CDR3 region is CASSERADRSYEQYF. DNA for the CDR3: TGTGCCAGCAGCGAAAGAGCGGATCGGTCCTACGAGCAGTACTTC. The chain links TRBV9 to TRBJ2-7, with D perhaps TRBD2 (5 bases). V was pared by 3 bases and J by 1 base, with 14 bases between. CDR1 is SGDLS and CDR2 is YYNGEE in the germline V gene. The CDR3 totals 15 residues. Complete variable domain (other parts from reference TRBV9 and TRBJ2-7): DSGVTQTPKHLITATGQRVTLRCSPRSGDLSVYWYQQSLDQGLQFLIQYYNGEERAKGNILERFSAQQFPDLHSELNLSSLELGDSALYFCASSERADRSYEQYFGPGTRLTVT.

The rearrangement links TRBV7-2 to TRBJ2-7; 9 positions agree with TRBD2. V was pared by 1 base and J by 4 bases, with 5 bases of the junction left unmatched. Germline V lookup: CDR1 SGHTA, CDR2 FQGNSA. This CDR3 is built from 15 residues. In DNA, the CDR3 is TGTGCCAGCAGCTTAGGTAGCGGGAGAAGGTACGAGCAGTACTTC. Its translation: CASSLGSGRRYEQYF.

The chain links TRBV5-1 to TRBJ1-1; D uncertain. The germline CDR1 and CDR2 sequences are SGHRS and YFSETQ. V lost 0 bases and J 0 bases, leaving 9 bases between the germline ends. The CDR3 covers 15 residues. CDR3 amino acids: CASSLDSGMNTEAFF. The CDR3 nucleotides read TGCGCCAGCAGCTTGGACTCGGGTATGAACACTGAAGCTTTCTTT.

This sequence joins TRBV9 and TRBJ1-4, with TRBD1 as a possible D gene (5 bases). This CDR3 comprises 14 residues. The ends were cut back, 4 bases at V and 2 bases at J, with 9 bases in the middle. CDR1 is SGDLS, CDR2 YYNGEE, per germline. The CDR3 loop reads CASSSGGTNEKLFF. In nucleotides, the CDR3 is TGTGCCAGCAGCTCCGGGGGTACTAATGAAAAACTGTTTTTT.

V usage is TRBV15 and J usage is TRBJ1-1, with D unresolved. V lost 5 bases to trimming and J lost 8 bases, with 21 bases between them. This CDR3 contains 15 residues. From germline, CDR1 is LNHNV and CDR2 YYDKDF (reference sequence). The CDR3 bases are TGTGCCACCAGCTATAGTTTCGGGGTAGGAAGGGAAGCTTTCTTT. Protein sequence: CATSYSFGVGREAFF.

The chain links TRBV19 to TRBJ1-2, with D unresolved. The CDR3 has 12 amino acids. V gave up 0 bases and J gave up 6 bases, with 5 bases separating them. Germline V CDR1 and CDR2: LNHDA, SQIVND (reference sequence). This chain's CDR3 is CASSIESHGYTF. CDR3 bases: TGTGCCAGTAGTATAGAGAGTCATGGCTACACCTTC. Variable domain in full (rest from reference TRBV19 and TRBJ1-2): DGGITQSPKYLFRKEGQNVTLSCEQNLNHDAMYWYRQDPGQGLRLIYYSQIVNDFQKGDIAEGYSVSREKKESFPLTVTSAQKNPTAFYLCASSIESHGYTFGSGTRLTVV.